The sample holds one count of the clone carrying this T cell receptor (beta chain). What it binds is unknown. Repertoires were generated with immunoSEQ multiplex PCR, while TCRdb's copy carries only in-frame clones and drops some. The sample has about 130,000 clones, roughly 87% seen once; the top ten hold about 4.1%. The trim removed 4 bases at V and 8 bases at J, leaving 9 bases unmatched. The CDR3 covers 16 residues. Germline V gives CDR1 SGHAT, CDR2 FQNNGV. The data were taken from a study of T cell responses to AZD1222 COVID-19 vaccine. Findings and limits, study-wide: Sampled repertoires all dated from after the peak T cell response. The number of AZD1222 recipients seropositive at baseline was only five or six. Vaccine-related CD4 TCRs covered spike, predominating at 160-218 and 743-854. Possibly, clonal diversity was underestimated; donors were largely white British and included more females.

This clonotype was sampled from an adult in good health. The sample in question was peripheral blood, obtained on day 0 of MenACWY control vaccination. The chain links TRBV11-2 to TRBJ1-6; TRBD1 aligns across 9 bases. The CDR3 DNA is TGTGCCAGCAGCTACCCCCCGGGACAGGGCTATTCACCCCTCCACTTT. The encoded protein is CASSYPPGQGYSPLHF. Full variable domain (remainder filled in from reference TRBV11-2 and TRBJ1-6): EAGVAQSPRYKIIEKRQSVAFWCNPISGHATLYWYQQILGQGPKLLIQFQNNGVVDDSQLPKDRFSAERLKGVDSTLKIQPAKLEDSAVYLCASSYPPGQGYSPLHFGNGTRLTVT.